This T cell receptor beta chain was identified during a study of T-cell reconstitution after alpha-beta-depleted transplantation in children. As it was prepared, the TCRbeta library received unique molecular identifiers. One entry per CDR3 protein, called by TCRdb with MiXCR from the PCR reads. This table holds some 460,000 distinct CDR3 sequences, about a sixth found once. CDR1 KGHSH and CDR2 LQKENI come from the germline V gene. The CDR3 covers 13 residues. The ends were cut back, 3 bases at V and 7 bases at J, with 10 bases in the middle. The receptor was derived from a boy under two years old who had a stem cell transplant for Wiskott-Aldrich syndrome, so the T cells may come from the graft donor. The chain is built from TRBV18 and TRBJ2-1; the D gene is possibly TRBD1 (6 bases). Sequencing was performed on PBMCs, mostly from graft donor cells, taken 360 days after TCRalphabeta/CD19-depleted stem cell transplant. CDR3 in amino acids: CASSPSRGNEQFF. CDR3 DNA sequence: TGTGCCAGCTCACCGTCGAGGGGGAATGAGCAGTTCTTC.